One sample yielded the 13 T cell receptor beta chains listed below, sequenced in a study of CD4+ T cells in melanoma. Data came from immunoSEQ multiplex PCR; TCRdb stores just in-frame clones and leaves some out. Among about 15,000 clones listed, roughly 69% were seen once. The sequenced material came from cells from a culture (not recorded whether cultured in vitro). Every receptor here comes from a human donor with melanoma.

The chain carries TRBV28 and TRBJ1-4; possible D gene TRBD1, 6 bases. The V gene's germline CDR1 is MDHEN and CDR2 SYDVKM. The CDR3 has 16 residues. The germline V and J ends were trimmed by 6 bases and 8 bases, with 22 bases remaining between them. The CDR3 sequence is CASRAPTGSHEEKLFF. CDR3 sequence (DNA): TGTGCCAGCAGGGCACCAACAGGGAGTCATGAGGAAAAACTGTTTTTT.

The genes are TRBV5-1 and TRBJ2-3, with 8 bases lining up with TRBD2. V shed 0 bases and J 4 bases; nucleotides not matched to a gene: 10. Germline V gene sequence: CDR1 SGHRS, CDR2 YFSETQ. This CDR3 has 17 residues. The CDR3 coding sequence is TGCGCCAGCAGCTTGGGCACTAGCGGACCTCCGGCAGATACGCAGTATTTT. Translated: CASSLGTSGPPADTQYF.

V usage is TRBV27 and J usage is TRBJ2-1; perhaps TRBD2 as D (5 bases). This CDR3 spans 15 amino acids. Per germline, CDR1 MNHEY and CDR2 SMNVEV (reference sequence). V was shortened by 3 bases and J by 5 bases, with 14 bases between the two germline ends. CDR3 nucleotide sequence: TGTGCCAGCAGTTTCTCTCGGTGGCGGGACAATGAGCAGTTCTTC. Its translation: CASSFSRWRDNEQFF.

The chain uses TRBV7-2 and TRBJ2-7; no reliable D call. This CDR3 has 14 amino acids. Trimming removed 6 bases from V and 2 bases from J, with 14 bases in between. Germline CDR1 is SGHTA and CDR2 is FQGNSA. CDR3 sequence reads: CASSSYVRPYEQYF. The CDR3 region has the DNA TGTGCCAGCAGTTCCTACGTACGCCCCTACGAGCAGTACTTC.

This clone was seen only a few times. The chain couples TRBV29-1 to TRBJ1-1; D is undetermined. Trimming stripped 6 bases from V and 8 bases from J, with 10 bases between. This CDR3 is built from 10 residues. Germline values: CDR1 SQVTM, CDR2 ANQGSEA. The CDR3 DNA is TGCAGCGTACACCGGGTAGAAGCTTTCTTT. This encodes CSVHRVEAFF.

The V call is TRBV7-8, the J call TRBJ2-3; the D call may be TRBD1 or TRBD2 (6 bases each). This CDR3 contains 14 residues. The germline V gene has CDR1 SGHVS and CDR2 FQNEAQ. V lost 1 base, J lost 4 bases, and 9 bases lay in between. The CDR3 sequence: CASSLEGGSDTQYF. Here the CDR3 DNA reads TGTGCCAGCAGCTTAGAAGGGGGGTCAGATACGCAGTATTTT. Full variable domain (remainder filled in from reference TRBV7-8 and TRBJ2-3): GAGVSQSPRYKVAKRGQDVALRCDPISGHVSLFWYQQALGQGPEFLTYFQNEAQLDKSGLPSDRFFAERPEGSVSTLKIQRTQQEDSAVYLCASSLEGGSDTQYFGPGTRLTVL.

This chain links TRBV2 with TRBJ2-4; perhaps TRBD1 as D (6 bases). The germline V gene has CDR1 SNHLY and CDR2 FYNNEI. CDR3 size: 15 residues. V shed 7 bases and J shed 0 bases, with 13 bases lying between them. CDR3 region: CASNGQTLAKNIQYF. CDR3 nucleotide sequence: TGTGCCAGCAATGGACAGACTCTAGCCAAAAACATTCAGTACTTC.

The genes are TRBV2 and TRBJ1-2; D not certain. Trimming stripped 0 bases from V and 1 base from J, with 15 bases between. The germline V gene has CDR1 SNHLY and CDR2 FYNNEI. This CDR3 contains 17 residues. CDR3 DNA: TGTGCCAGCAGTGAAGCGGTGGGGTTGACATATAACTATGGCTACACCTTC. This sequence encodes CASSEAVGLTYNYGYTF.

A few counts support this clone. The genes are TRBV11-2 and TRBJ2-1, with unresolved D. The CDR3 consists of 14 residues. Trimming pared 3 bases from V and 2 bases from J, leaving 8 bases between. CDR1 is SGHAT and CDR2 is FQNNGV in the germline V gene. CDR3 bases: TGTGCCAGCAGCTTTGCAGGACCCTACAATGAGCAGTTCTTC. This codes for CASSFAGPYNEQFF.

This chain links TRBV2 with TRBJ2-3, with D unresolved. The CDR3 is 12 amino acids. Germline V gene sequence: CDR1 SNHLY, CDR2 FYNNEI. Trimming took 3 bases from V and 1 from J, leaving 2 bases between them. CDR3 protein: CASSERTDTQYF. CDR3 coding DNA: TGTGCCAGCAGTGAGCGCACAGATACGCAGTATTTT.

V gene TRBV30 combines with J gene TRBJ1-2; D is ambiguous. This CDR3 is 11 amino acids long. With 3 bases removed from V and 2 bases from J, the gap between germline ends came to 4 bases. Per germline, CDR1 GTSNPN and CDR2 SVGIG (reference sequence). The CDR3 sequence: CAWRVNYGYTF. The CDR3 DNA reads as TGTGCCTGGAGGGTAAACTATGGCTACACCTTC. Supplemented by reference TRBV30 and TRBJ1-2, the full variable domain reads SQTIHQWPATLVQPVGSPLSLECTVEGTSNPNLYWYRQAAGRGLQLLFYSVGIGQISSEVPQNLSASRPQDRQFILSSKKLLLSDSGFYLCAWRVNYGYTFGSGTRLTVV.

The J gene is TRBJ1-4, the V gene TRBV6-5, with no clear D. The CDR3 consists of 16 residues. Trimming took 2 bases from V and 5 from J, leaving 15 bases between them. Germline V gene sequence: CDR1 MNHEY, CDR2 SVGAGI. CDR3: CASSYRSVGSNEKLFF. The CDR3 coding sequence is TGTGCCAGCAGTTACCGCTCGGTTGGCTCGAATGAAAAACTGTTTTTT.

This sequence joins TRBV11-2 and TRBJ2-2; the D gene is possibly TRBD2 (5 bases). The length of the CDR3 is 15 residues. Trimming left V 0 bases short and J 5 bases short, with 10 bases between. Looked up from germline, CDR1 is SGHAT and CDR2 is FQNNGV. CDR3 nucleotides: TGTGCCAGCAGCTTAGATGGACTGGGTACCGGGGAGCTGTTTTTT. Its translation is CASSLDGLGTGELFF.